The 12 T cell receptor beta chains in this list originate from one sample, sequenced in a study of shared clonotypes between healthy human individuals (dated by TCRdb to about 2020). Library preparation used the immunoSEQ multiplex PCR assay. TCRdb mirrors the immuneACCESS table, restricted to in-frame sequences. Some clones are absent from its copies; in checked studies, under half trace to an unresolved V gene, and the reason for the others is unknown. The table for this sample lists about 1 million clones; approximately 70% of them were counted only once. About 1.5% of the sample is taken by the ten largest. Sequencing was done on a sample of memory CD4+ T cells sorted from blood. This sample's cell subset or site label indicates: CD45RA-negative fraction. Every receptor here comes from a man younger than 35 in good health.

V and J are TRBV6-1 and TRBJ2-5, with D perhaps matching TRBD2 (6 bases). The CDR3 length is 15 residues. V was pared by 3 bases and J by 4 bases, with 15 bases between. Looked up from germline, CDR1 is MNHNS and CDR2 is SASEGT. The DNA for the CDR3 is TGTGCCAGCAGTGAGCATGGGGGAGGAGCAGAGACCCAGTACTTC. This gives the protein CASSEHGGGAETQYF.

A few counts support this clone. The chain carries TRBV2 and TRBJ1-1; D call uncertain. Germline V gene data show CDR1 as SNHLY and CDR2 as FYNNEI. The CDR3 runs to 11 residues. Trimming cost V 7 bases and J 4 bases, with 7 bases left between them. In DNA, the CDR3 is TGTGCCAGCATGAGGAGCACTGAAGCTTTCTTT. Its translation is CASMRSTEAFF.

This clone was seen only a few times. This sample includes further DNA sequences coding for the same CDR3. The chain has TRBV18 and TRBJ2-5; D is unresolved. The germline V gene has CDR1 KGHSH and CDR2 LQKENI. There are 13 residues in the CDR3. Trimming stripped 1 base from V and 4 bases from J, with 7 bases between. Here the CDR3 DNA reads TGTGCCAGCTCACCACTAGGTGGAGAGACCCAGTACTTC. It encodes CASSPLGGETQYF.

The rearrangement links TRBV28 to TRBJ2-3; D is possibly TRBD2 (6 bases). The CDR3 has 14 residues. Trimming pared 4 bases from V and 4 bases from J, leaving 12 bases between. The germline V gene encodes CDR1 MDHEN and CDR2 SYDVKM. CDR3: CASSSLGGADTQYF. CDR3 DNA: TGTGCCAGCAGTTCCCTTGGAGGGGCAGATACGCAGTATTTT.

Comments on this clone: The same CDR3 arises from other DNA sequences in this sample as well. J is TRBJ1-5 and V is TRBV5-1; no clear D. The germline CDR1 and CDR2 sequences are SGHRS and YFSETQ. V was trimmed by 5 bases and J by 0 bases, leaving 6 bases between them. CDR3 length equals 13 residues. Here the CDR3 reads CASREGSNQPQHF. The CDR3 DNA reads TGCGCCAGCAGGGAGGGTAGCAATCAGCCCCAGCATTTT.

This chain connects TRBV30 to TRBJ2-3; perhaps TRBD2 as D (6 bases). CDR3 length: 14 amino acids. Trimming took off 3 bases at V and 2 bases at J, with 12 bases between the two ends. CDR1 and CDR2 from the germline V gene are GTSNPN and SVGIG (reference sequence). The CDR3 DNA reads TGTGCCTGGAGCTTAATAGCGGTCACAGATACGCAGTATTTT. It specifies CAWSLIAVTDTQYF.

The chain couples TRBV28 to TRBJ2-7, with 10 bases lining up with TRBD1. This CDR3 has 16 residues. The germline gives CDR1 MDHEN, CDR2 SYDVKM. V shed 7 bases, J shed 3 bases, and the junction held 12 bases outside the gene matches. The CDR3 bases are TGTGCCAGCAAATCAGCCGGGACAGGGGTAAACTACGAGCAGTACTTC. This encodes CASKSAGTGVNYEQYF.

This clone was observed a single time. V usage is TRBV5-6 and J usage is TRBJ1-2; perhaps TRBD1 as D (5 bases). Trimming left V 6 bases short and J 2 bases short, with 14 bases between. CDR1 and CDR2 (germline): SGHDT, YYEEEE. The CDR3 has 14 amino acids. The CDR3 DNA follows: TGTGCCAGCACCCCGCGCGGGGGAAACTATGGCTACACCTTC. As protein: CASTPRGGNYGYTF. Complete variable domain (other parts from reference TRBV5-6 and TRBJ1-2): DAGVTQSPTHLIKTRGQQVTLRCSPKSGHDTVSWYQQALGQGPQFIFQYYEEEERQRGNFPDRFSGHQFPNYSSELNVNALLLGDSALYLCASTPRGGNYGYTFGSGTRLTVV.

Comment on this clone: The sample contains more than one DNA sequence encoding this CDR3. The chain joins TRBV30 to TRBJ1-5; possibly TRBD1 for D (5 bases). This CDR3 is 12 amino acids long. Germline assignment: CDR1 GTSNPN and CDR2 SVGIG (reference sequence). Trimming left V 1 base short and J 5 bases short, with 6 bases between. CDR3 in DNA: TGTGCCTGGAGTGGGGGGGATCAGCCCCAGCATTTT. Its protein is CAWSGGDQPQHF.

The gene calls are TRBV6-6 and TRBJ2-1; TRBD2 aligns across 9 bases. The CDR3 is 14 amino acids. V dropped 6 bases and J dropped 5; count of bases not matched to a gene: 5. The germline V gene has CDR1 MNHNY and CDR2 SVGAGI (reference sequence). The CDR3 region has the DNA TGTGCCAGCAGCCCGGGACTAGCAAACAATGAGCAGTTCTTC. This translates into CASSPGLANNEQFF.

This chain uses TRBV5-5 with TRBJ1-5; 10 bases align to TRBD1. V dropped 4 bases and J dropped 0; count of bases not matched to a gene: 13. The CDR3 totals 19 residues. Germline V gives CDR1 SGHKS, CDR2 YYEKEE (reference sequence). The CDR3 DNA sequence: TGTGCCAGCAGCGAGGGGACAGGGGCCGCCCCCTATAGCAATCAGCCCCAGCATTTT. Its translation: CASSEGTGAAPYSNQPQHF.

The chain links TRBV4-1 to TRBJ2-7; 7 bases match TRBD1. J lost 0 bases, V lost 4 bases, and 6 bases had no gene match. The CDR3 length is 15 residues. Germline V gene lookup returns CDR1 MGHRA and CDR2 YSYEKL. CDR3: CASSLGQPSSYEQYF. DNA for the CDR3: TGCGCCAGCAGCCTGGGACAGCCGAGCTCCTACGAGCAGTACTTC.